This T cell receptor beta chain stems from a study of blood T cell repertoires in COVID-19. Study-level background: T cells, B-cell-depleted T cells, or PBMCs provided the cDNA or gDNA that served as material.

Authors' data handling: Nucleated cell number was recorded as an estimate derived from reference gene primer amplification. The table came from immunoSEQ multiplex PCR; TCRdb's copy has only in-frame clones and leaves some out. That table supplies the V and J calls and clone size; D and trimming were determined from the DNA. In the table there are 110,000 to 150,000 clones, 75% to 90% of which are singletons. The germline V gene has CDR1 SGHTA and CDR2 FQGNSA. Trimming pared 5 bases from V and 11 bases from J, leaving 22 bases between. This CDR3 comprises 15 residues. This clonotype originated in a man aged 60 to 75 with active or convalescent COVID-19. The chain carries TRBV7-2 and TRBJ2-1; TRBD2 might be the D (6 bases). The sequencing sample was made of peripheral blood. The CDR3 region is CASSPGWGGGLKQFF. The CDR3 nucleotides read TGTGCCAGCAGCCCCGGCTGGGGAGGCGGGTTAAAGCAGTTCTTC. The full variable domain, with the rest looked up from reference TRBV7-2 and TRBJ2-1, is GAGVSQSPSNKVTEKGKDVELRCDPISGHTALYWYRQSLGQGLEFLIYFQGNSAPDKSGLPSDRFSAERTGGSVSTLTIQRTQQEDSAVYLCASSPGWGGGLKQFFGPGTRLTVL.